This paragraph covers one T cell receptor (beta chain) sequence. Its target is unknown. Expressed TCRB transcripts got sequenced, as all isolated RNA was reverse transcribed. Libraries were prepared by immunoSEQ multiplex PCR; TCRdb keeps only in-frame clonotypes and omits some of them. This sample has roughly 330,000 clones, with 9.5% to 12% found just once. The sample is drawn from a study of beta chain features in type 1 diabetes. Points from the study as a whole: Compared with healthy donors, patients appeared to share more similar naive, central memory and regulatory TCRB repertoires. Using cDNA template may skew counts toward highly expressing activated cells. Shortening of TCRB CDR3s, moderate but significant, appeared in all four CD4+ subsets of Type 1 diabetes patients.

Donors contributed one heparinised blood draw apiece, averaging about 116 mL. The CDR3 runs to 11 residues. Trimming stripped 3 bases from V and 5 bases from J, with 4 bases between. The germline V gene encodes CDR1 LNHDA and CDR2 SQIVND (reference sequence). The source is a young woman in good health. Sample: naive CD4+ T cells from blood. The chain combines TRBV19 with TRBJ2-5; D not certain. CDR3 residues: CASSMRETQYF. In nucleotides, the CDR3 is TGTGCCAGTAGTATGAGGGAGACCCAGTACTTC.